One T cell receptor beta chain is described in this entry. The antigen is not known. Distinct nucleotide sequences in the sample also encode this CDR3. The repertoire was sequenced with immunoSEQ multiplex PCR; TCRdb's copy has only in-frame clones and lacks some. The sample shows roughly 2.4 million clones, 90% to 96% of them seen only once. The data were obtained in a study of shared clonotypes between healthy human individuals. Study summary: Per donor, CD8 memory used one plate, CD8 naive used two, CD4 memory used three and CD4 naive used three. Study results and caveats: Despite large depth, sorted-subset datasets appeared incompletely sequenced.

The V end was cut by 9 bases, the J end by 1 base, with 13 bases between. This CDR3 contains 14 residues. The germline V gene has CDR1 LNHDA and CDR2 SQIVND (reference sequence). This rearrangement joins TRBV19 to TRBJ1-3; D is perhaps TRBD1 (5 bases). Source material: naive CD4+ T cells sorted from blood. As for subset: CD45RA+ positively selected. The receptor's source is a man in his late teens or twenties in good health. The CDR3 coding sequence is TGTGCCAGCTCGATCGGGGGATCTGGAAACACCATATATTTT. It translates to CASSIGGSGNTIYF.